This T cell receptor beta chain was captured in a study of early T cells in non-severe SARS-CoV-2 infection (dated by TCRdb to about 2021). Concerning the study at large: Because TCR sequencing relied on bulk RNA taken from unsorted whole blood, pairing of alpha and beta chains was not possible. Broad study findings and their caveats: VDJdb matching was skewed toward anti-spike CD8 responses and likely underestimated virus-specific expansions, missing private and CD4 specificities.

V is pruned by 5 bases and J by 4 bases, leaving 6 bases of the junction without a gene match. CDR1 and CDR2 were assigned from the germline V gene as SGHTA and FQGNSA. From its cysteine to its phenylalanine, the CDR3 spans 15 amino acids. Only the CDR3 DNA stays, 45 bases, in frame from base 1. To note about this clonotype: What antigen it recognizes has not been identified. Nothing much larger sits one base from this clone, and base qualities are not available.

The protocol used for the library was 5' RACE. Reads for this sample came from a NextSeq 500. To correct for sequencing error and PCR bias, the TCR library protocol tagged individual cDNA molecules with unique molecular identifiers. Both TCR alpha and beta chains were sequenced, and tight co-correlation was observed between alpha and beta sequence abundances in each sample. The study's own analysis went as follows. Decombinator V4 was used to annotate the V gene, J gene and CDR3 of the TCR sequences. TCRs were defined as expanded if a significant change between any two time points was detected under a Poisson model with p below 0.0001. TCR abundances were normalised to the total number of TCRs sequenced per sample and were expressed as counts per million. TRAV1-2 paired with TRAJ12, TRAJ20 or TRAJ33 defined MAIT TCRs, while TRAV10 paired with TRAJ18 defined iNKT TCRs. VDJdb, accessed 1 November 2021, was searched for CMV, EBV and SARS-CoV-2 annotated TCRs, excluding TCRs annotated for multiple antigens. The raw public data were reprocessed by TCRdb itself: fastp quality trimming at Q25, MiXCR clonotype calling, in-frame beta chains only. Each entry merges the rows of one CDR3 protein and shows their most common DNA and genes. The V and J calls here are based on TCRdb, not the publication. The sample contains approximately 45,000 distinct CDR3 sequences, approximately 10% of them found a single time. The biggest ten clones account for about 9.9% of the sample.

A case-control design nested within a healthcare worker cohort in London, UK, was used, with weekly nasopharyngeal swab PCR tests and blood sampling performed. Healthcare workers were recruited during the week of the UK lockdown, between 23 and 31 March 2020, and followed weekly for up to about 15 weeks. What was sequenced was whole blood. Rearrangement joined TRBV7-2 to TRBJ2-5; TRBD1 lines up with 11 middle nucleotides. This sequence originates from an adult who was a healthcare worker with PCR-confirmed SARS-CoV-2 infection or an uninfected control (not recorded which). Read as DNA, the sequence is TGTGCCAGCAGCAGCAGGACAGGGGGCCGAGAGACCCAGTACTTC. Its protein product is CASSSRTGGRETQYF.